This entry lists 4 T cell receptor beta chains sequenced from one sample in a study of cytomegalovirus exposure and HLA in healthy donors. The primer mix had 60 Vbeta and 13 Jbeta primers. Repertoires were generated with immunoSEQ multiplex PCR, while TCRdb's copy carries only in-frame clones and drops some. This sample has some 110,000 clones, with about 12% found just once. The sequencing sample was made of PBMCs. These receptor sequences come from a man aged 35 to 55 in good health and CMV-seropositive.

This clone turned up a few times. The chain combines TRBV30 with TRBJ1-4; D may be TRBD1 (6 bases). The CDR3 spans 15 residues. Germline lookup yields CDR1 GTSNPN and CDR2 SVGIG (reference sequence). V dropped 0 bases and J dropped 8 bases, with 16 bases sitting between them. The CDR3 sequence: CAWSVQRGAGEKLFF. CDR3 nucleotides: TGTGCCTGGAGTGTACAACGGGGGGCGGGGGAAAAACTGTTTTTT. The whole variable domain, filled in from reference TRBV30 and TRBJ1-4, reads SQTIHQWPATLVQPVGSPLSLECTVEGTSNPNLYWYRQAAGRGLQLLFYSVGIGQISSEVPQNLSASRPQDRQFILSSKKLLLSDSGFYLCAWSVQRGAGEKLFFGSGTQLSVL.

The rearrangement uses TRBV5-6 and TRBJ2-5, with 8 bases fitting TRBD2. Germline values: CDR1 SGHDT, CDR2 YYEEEE. This CDR3 is built from 14 residues. With 3 bases clipped from V and 5 bases from J, the junction kept 6 bases outside the gene matches. The CDR3 sequence is CASSWGLGEETQYF. CDR3 nucleotides: TGTGCCAGCAGCTGGGGACTAGGAGAGGAGACCCAGTACTTC.

This clone came up a few times. The V call is TRBV5-1, the J call TRBJ2-3; D is unclear. The V end lost 0 bases, the J end lost 12 bases, and 11 bases lay between the germline ends. The germline V gene encodes CDR1 SGHRS and CDR2 YFSETQ. The CDR3 spans 12 residues. This chain's CDR3 is CASSLEHPTQYF. The CDR3 DNA reads as TGCGCCAGCAGCTTGGAGCACCCTACCCAGTATTTT.

V usage is TRBV28 and J usage is TRBJ2-2; D might be TRBD1 (6 bases). The CDR3 contains 14 residues. From germline, CDR1 is MDHEN and CDR2 SYDVKM. The CDR3 sequence: CAIPRGPNTGELFF. DNA of the CDR3: TGTGCGATCCCCAGGGGTCCGAACACCGGGGAGCTGTTTTTT.